The clone carrying this T cell receptor beta chain was recorded a few times. The antigen remains unidentified. The data stem from a study of T cells after yellow fever vaccination. Study overall: SMART-Seq v4 Ultra Low Input prepared the low-cell-number fractions. General study findings and limits: Peaking on day 5 versus 15, the secondary response was faster but weaker. There was a small share of clonotypes that showed up in both the CD4 and CD8 compartments.

One entry per CDR3 protein, called by TCRdb with MiXCR from the 5' RACE reads. The sample holds a few hundred thousand distinct CDR3 sequences, approximately 3.5% seen once. CDR1 SNHLY and CDR2 FYNNEI come from the germline V gene. The CDR3 extends over 14 amino acids. The ends were cut back, 7 bases at V and 0 bases at J, with 10 bases in the middle. Sequencing used PBMCs, obtained 15 days after the yellow fever booster vaccination. The receptor comes from a man between 18 and 29 years old who received the YFV17D yellow fever vaccine. The rearrangement uses TRBV2 and TRBJ1-3, with D possibly TRBD1 on 6 matching bases. CDR3 bases: TGTGCCAGCATTGGGGGCCACTCTGGAAACACCATATATTTT. Its protein product is CASIGGHSGNTIYF.